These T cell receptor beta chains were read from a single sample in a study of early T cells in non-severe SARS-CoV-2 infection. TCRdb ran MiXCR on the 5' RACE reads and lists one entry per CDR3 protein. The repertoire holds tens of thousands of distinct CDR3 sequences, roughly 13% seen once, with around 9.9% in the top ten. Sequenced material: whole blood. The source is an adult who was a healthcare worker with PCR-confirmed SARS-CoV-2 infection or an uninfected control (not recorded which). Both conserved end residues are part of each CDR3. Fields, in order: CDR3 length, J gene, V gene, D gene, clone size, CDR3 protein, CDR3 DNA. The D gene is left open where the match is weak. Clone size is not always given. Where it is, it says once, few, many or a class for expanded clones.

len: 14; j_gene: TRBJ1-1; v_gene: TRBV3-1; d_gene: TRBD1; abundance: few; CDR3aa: CASSRDRAPAEAFF; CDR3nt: TGTGCCAGCAGCAGAGACAGGGCACCCGCTGAAGCTTTCTTT
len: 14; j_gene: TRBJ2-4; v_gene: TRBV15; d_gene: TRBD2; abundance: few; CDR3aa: CATELGRGENIQYF; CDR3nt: TGTGCCACCGAGCTGGGGCGGGGGGAAAACATTCAGTACTTC
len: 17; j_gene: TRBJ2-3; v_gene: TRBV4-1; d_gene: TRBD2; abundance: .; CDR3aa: CASSRTASGGITDTQYF; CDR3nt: TGCGCCAGCAGCCGAACCGCTAGCGGGGGGATAACAGATACGCAGTATTTT
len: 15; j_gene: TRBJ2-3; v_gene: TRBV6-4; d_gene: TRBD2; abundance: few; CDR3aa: CASSERAGEADTQYF; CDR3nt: TGTGCCAGCAGTGAGCGAGCGGGGGAGGCAGATACGCAGTATTTT
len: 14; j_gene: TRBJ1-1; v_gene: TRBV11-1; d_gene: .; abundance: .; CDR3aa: CASSLGGARTEAFF; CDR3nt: TGTGCCAGCAGCTTAGGAGGGGCGCGGACTGAAGCTTTCTTT
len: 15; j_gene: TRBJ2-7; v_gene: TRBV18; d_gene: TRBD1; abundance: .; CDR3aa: CASSQGQGGSYEQYF; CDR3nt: TGTGCCAGCTCACAAGGACAGGGGGGCTCCTACGAGCAGTACTTC
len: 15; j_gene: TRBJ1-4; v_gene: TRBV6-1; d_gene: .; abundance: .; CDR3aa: CASSDIGGLNEKLFF; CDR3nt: TGTGCCAGCAGTGATATTGGGGGGCTAAATGAAAAACTGTTTTTT
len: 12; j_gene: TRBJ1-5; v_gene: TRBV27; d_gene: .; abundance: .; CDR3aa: CASSFGNGPQHF; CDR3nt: TGTGCCAGCAGTTTTGGGAACGGTCCCCAGCATTTT
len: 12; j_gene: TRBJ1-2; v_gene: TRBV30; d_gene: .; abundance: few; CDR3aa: CAYRLTGDGYTF; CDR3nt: TGTGCCTACCGCTTGACAGGTGATGGCTACACCTTC
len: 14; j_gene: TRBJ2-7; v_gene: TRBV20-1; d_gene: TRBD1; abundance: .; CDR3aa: CSARRLAQGDEQYF; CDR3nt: TGCAGTGCTAGACGTTTAGCCCAGGGGGACGAGCAGTACTTC
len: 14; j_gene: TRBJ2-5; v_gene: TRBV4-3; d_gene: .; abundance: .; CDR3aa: CASSQAFTQETQYF; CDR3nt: TGCGCCAGCAGCCAAGCGTTTACCCAAGAGACCCAGTACTTC
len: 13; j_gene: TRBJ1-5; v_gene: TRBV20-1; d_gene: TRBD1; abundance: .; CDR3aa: CSATDRGHQPQHF; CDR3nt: TGCAGTGCCACAGACAGGGGGCATCAGCCCCAGCATTTT
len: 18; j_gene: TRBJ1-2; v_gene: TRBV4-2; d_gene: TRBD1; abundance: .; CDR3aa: CASSQSRDRGRHTYGYTF; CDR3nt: TGTGCCAGCAGCCAGTCCCGGGACAGGGGGCGACACACCTATGGCTACACCTTC
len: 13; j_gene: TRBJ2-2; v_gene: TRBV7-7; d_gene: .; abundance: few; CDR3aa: CASSKRQSGELFF; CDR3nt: TGTGCCAGCAGCAAAAGACAGAGCGGGGAGCTGTTTTTT
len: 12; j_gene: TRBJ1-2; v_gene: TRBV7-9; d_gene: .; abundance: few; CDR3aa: CASSLTNYGYTF; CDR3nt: TGTGCCAGCAGCTTAACTAACTATGGCTACACCTTC
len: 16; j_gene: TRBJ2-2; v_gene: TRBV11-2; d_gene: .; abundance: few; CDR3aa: CASSLVLAPRNGELFF; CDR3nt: TGTGCCAGCAGCTTAGTCCTGGCCCCACGGAACGGGGAGCTGTTTTTT
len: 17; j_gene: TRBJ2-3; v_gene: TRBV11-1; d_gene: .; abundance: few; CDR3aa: CASSQGGAWVAADTQYF; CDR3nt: TGTGCCAGCTCTCAGGGGGGGGCTTGGGTAGCGGCAGATACGCAGTATTTT
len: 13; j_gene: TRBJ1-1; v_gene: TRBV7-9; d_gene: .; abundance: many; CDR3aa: CASSLSGVTEAFF; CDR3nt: TGTGCCAGCAGTTTATCAGGGGTCACTGAAGCTTTCTTT
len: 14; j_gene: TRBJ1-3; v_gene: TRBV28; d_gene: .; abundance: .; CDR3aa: CASTPDSSGNTIYF; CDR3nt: TGTGCCAGCACCCCGGACAGCTCTGGAAACACCATATATTTT
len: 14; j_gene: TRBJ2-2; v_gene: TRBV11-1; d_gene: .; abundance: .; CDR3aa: CASRPTRLAGELFF; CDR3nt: TGTGCCAGCAGGCCCACGAGGCTGGCGGGGGAGCTGTTTTTT
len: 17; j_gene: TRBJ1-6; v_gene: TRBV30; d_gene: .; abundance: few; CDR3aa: CAWSNGGQTDNSPPAHF; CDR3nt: TGTGCCTGGAGTAACGGAGGACAGACGGATAATAGCCCGCCCGCCCACTTT
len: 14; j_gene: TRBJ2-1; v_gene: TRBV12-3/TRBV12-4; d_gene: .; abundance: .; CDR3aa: CASSSFGGNNEQFF; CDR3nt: TGTGCCAGCAGTTCTTTTGGAGGGAACAATGAGCAGTTCTTC
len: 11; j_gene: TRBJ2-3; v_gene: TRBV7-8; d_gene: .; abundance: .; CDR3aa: CASSQADTQYF; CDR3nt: TGTGCCAGCAGCCAAGCAGATACGCAGTATTTT
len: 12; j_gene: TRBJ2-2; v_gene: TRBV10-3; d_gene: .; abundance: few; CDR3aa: CAISLGTGELFF; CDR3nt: TGTGCCATCAGTTTGGGGACCGGGGAGCTGTTTTTT
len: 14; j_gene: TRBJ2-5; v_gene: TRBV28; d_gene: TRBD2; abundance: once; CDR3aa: CASSLRDYMETQYF; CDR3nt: TGTGCCAGCAGCCTACGGGACTACATGGAGACCCAGTACTTC